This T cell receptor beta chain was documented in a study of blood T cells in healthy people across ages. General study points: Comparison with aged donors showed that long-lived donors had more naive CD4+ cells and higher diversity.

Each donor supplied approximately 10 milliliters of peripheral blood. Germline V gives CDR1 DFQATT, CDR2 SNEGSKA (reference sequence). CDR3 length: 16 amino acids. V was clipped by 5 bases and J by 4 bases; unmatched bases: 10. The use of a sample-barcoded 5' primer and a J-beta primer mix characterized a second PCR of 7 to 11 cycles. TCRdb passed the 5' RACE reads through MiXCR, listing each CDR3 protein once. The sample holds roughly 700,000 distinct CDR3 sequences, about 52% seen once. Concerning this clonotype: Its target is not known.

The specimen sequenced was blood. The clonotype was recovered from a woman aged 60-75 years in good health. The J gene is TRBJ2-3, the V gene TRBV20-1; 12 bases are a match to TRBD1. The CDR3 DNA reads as TGCAGTGCTTTAAACCCGGGACAGGGGGCTTCAGATACGCAGTATTTT. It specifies CSALNPGQGASDTQYF.